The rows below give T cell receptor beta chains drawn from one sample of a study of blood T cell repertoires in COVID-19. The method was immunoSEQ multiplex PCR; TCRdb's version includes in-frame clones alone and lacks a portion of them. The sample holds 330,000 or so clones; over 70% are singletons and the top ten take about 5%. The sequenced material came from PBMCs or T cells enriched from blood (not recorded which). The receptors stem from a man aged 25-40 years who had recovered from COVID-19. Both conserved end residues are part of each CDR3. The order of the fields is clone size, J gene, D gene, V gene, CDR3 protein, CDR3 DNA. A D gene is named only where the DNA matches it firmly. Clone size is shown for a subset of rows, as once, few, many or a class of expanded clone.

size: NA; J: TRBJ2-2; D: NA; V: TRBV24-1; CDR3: CATSLVTTGELFF; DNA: TGTGCCACCAGCCTAGTGACCACCGGGGAGCTGTTTTTT
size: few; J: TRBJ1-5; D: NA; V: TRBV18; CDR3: CASSPQRLSNQPQHF; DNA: TGTGCCAGCTCACCCCAGAGACTTAGCAATCAGCCCCAGCATTTT
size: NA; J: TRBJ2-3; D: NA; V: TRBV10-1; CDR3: CASSDPRGFGTDTQYF; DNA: TGCGCCAGCAGTGACCCGCGGGGTTTCGGCACAGATACGCAGTATTTT
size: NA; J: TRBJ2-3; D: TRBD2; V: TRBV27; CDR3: CASSLWTSGGAGSSDTQYF; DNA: TGTGCCAGCAGTTTGTGGACTAGCGGGGGGGCCGGTAGCTCAGATACGCAGTATTTT
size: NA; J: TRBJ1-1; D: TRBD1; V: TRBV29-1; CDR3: CSVGGRQGITEAFF; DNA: TGCAGCGTTGGTGGGAGACAGGGGATCACTGAAGCTTTCTTT
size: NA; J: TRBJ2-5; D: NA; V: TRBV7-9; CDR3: CASSPAGGETQYF; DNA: TGTGCCAGCAGCCCAGCAGGGGGGGAGACCCAGTACTTC
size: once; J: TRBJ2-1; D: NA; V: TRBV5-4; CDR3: CASSLRGGGEQFF; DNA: TGTGCCAGCAGCTTGAGGGGAGGCGGTGAGCAGTTCTTC
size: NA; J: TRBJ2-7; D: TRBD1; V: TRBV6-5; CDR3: CASSTDRGFPYEQYF; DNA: TGTGCCAGCAGTACCGACAGGGGGTTCCCCTACGAGCAGTACTTC
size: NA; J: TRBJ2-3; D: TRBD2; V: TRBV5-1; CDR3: CASSRQAGDPTDTQYF; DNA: TGCGCCAGCAGCAGACAAGCGGGGGACCCCACAGATACGCAGTATTTT
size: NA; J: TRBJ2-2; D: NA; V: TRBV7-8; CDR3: CASSLPANTGELFF; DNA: TGTGCCAGCAGCTTACCTGCGAACACCGGGGAGCTGTTTTTT
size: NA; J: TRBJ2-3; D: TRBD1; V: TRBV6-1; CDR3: CASSERQGARDTQYF; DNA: TGTGCCAGCAGTGAACGACAGGGGGCACGAGATACGCAGTATTTT